This T cell receptor beta chain was found in a study of Ad26.COV2.S vaccination and SARS-CoV-2 variants. Looking at the study overall: Ad26.COV2.S given intramuscularly, once or twice 56 days apart. Study-wide results and caveats: A substantial breadth of spike-specific CD8+ and CD4+ T cell responses after vaccination has been reported. Measurement of non-spike TCR breadth gave similar results in vaccine and placebo recipients.

The treatment here: 15 to 20 received Ad26.COV2.S at low or high dose, single or two shots; about 5 received placebo; per-sample allocation not given. Samples analyzed were those drawn on day 63 after the first vaccine or placebo injection. An adult of 18-55 years in Boston served as donor. Sequencing was performed with immunoSEQ multiplex PCR; in TCRdb, only in-frame clones are kept and a portion is missing. The top ten clones hold roughly 3% of a sample with about 250,000 clones, around nine tenths of them seen once. Concerning this clone: Its specificity is not known.

Trimming removed 4 bases from V and 0 bases from J, with 15 bases in between. Germline CDR1 GTSNPN, CDR2 SVGIG (reference sequence). The CDR3 contains 15 residues. The sequence was collected from a person aged 18-60 years who received the Ad26.COV2.S COVID-19 vaccine or a placebo. This sequence joins TRBV30 and TRBJ1-2; the D gene is possibly TRBD1 (6 bases). The material was peripheral blood, obtained in a trial of Ad26.COV2.S vaccine versus placebo. This CDR3 is CAWTRRGRPNYGYTF. DNA of the CDR3: TGTGCCTGGACCCGCCGGGGGCGCCCTAACTATGGCTACACCTTC.